Listed below are T cell receptor beta chains from one sample, sequenced in a study of cytomegalovirus exposure and HLA in healthy donors. The repertoire was sequenced with immunoSEQ multiplex PCR; TCRdb's copy has only in-frame clones and lacks some. This table holds some 110,000 clones, around 75% found once. The source material was PBMCs. The receptors were sampled from a young man in good health and CMV-seronegative. Each CDR3 is given with its conserved first and last residue. D genes are given only for firm matches. The size of a clone is reported for some rows only, either as once, few or many, or as a class for expanded clones.

d_call	v_call	j_call	cdr3_length	clone_size	cdr3_aa	cdr3_nt
.	TRBV7-9	TRBJ1-2	13	.	CASSQDTNYGYTF	TGTGCCAGCAGCCAGGACACAAACTATGGCTACACCTTC
TRBD2	TRBV7-2	TRBJ2-1	15	.	CASTLRTSEYNEQFF	TGTGCCAGCACCCTTAGGACTAGCGAATACAATGAGCAGTTCTTC
.	TRBV7-6	TRBJ2-2	18	.	CASSLGASLIVGTGELFF	TGTGCCAGCAGCTTAGGGGCTAGCTTAATCGTTGGCACCGGGGAGCTGTTTTTT
TRBD2	TRBV6-1	TRBJ2-5	16	.	CASSKGLAGVGETQYF	TGTGCCAGCAGTAAAGGACTAGCGGGAGTAGGAGAGACCCAGTACTTC
TRBD2	TRBV28	TRBJ2-7	15	.	CASSRLAGPSYEQYF	TGTGCCAGCAGTCGACTAGCGGGACCCTCCTACGAGCAGTACTTC
TRBD1	TRBV5-6	TRBJ1-5	16	.	CASSLGFGTGDQPQHF	TGTGCCAGCAGCTTGGGTTTCGGGACAGGGGATCAGCCCCAGCATTTT
.	TRBV27	TRBJ2-7	14	.	CASRARGAPYEQYF	TGTGCCAGCCGAGCTAGGGGTGCGCCCTACGAGCAGTACTTC
TRBD2	TRBV9	TRBJ2-5	17	.	CASSERGNSGPGETQYF	TGTGCCAGCAGCGAGCGGGGAAATAGCGGGCCTGGGGAGACCCAGTACTTC
.	TRBV5-8	TRBJ2-1	12	few	CASSYRSSEQFF	TGTGCCAGCAGTTACAGGAGCAGTGAGCAGTTCTTC
TRBD1	TRBV6-1	TRBJ1-2	15	once	CASSESWTGPWGYTF	TGTGCCAGCAGTGAAAGCTGGACAGGGCCTTGGGGCTACACCTTC
TRBD1	TRBV5-1	TRBJ1-2	17	.	CASSLGGQQTNIYGYTF	TGCGCCAGCAGCTTGGGGGGACAGCAAACTAACATTTATGGCTACACCTTC
TRBD1	TRBV30	TRBJ2-2	15	.	CAWRWTGLNTGELFF	TGTGCCTGGAGGTGGACAGGGTTGAACACCGGGGAGCTGTTTTTT
.	TRBV19	TRBJ1-1	12	.	CASGLMNTEAFF	TGTGCCAGCGGTCTCATGAACACTGAAGCTTTCTTT
.	TRBV18	TRBJ1-2	16	.	CASSPRLQGSDYGYTF	TGTGCCAGCTCACCACGGCTACAGGGTTCCGACTATGGCTACACCTTC
.	TRBV7-9	TRBJ1-4	13	few	CASSSGVYEKLFF	TGTGCCAGCAGCTCAGGGGTTTATGAAAAACTATTTTTT
.	TRBV5-8	TRBJ1-1	14	.	CASSTGTPNTEAFF	TGTGCCAGCAGCACCGGGACACCCAACACTGAAGCTTTCTTT
.	TRBV5-5	TRBJ1-5	13	.	CASSKKTGQPQHF	TGTGCCAGCAGCAAAAAGACGGGTCAGCCCCAGCATTTT
.	TRBV4-2	TRBJ1-4	15	.	CASSQAPATNEKLFF	TGTGCCAGCAGCCAAGCCCCCGCAACTAATGAAAAACTGTTTTTT
TRBD2	TRBV30	TRBJ2-7	12	once	CAWSSGGPGQYF	TGTGCCTGGAGTAGCGGGGGGCCGGGGCAGTACTTC
.	TRBV10-3	TRBJ1-2	16	.	CAISESEGETNYGYTF	TGTGCCATCAGTGAGTCAGAGGGAGAAACTAACTATGGCTACACCTTC
.	TRBV6-5	TRBJ1-5	12	.	CASSSGDQPQHF	TGTGCCAGCAGTTCAGGGGATCAGCCCCAGCATTTT
.	TRBV6-5	TRBJ1-2	15	.	CASTRRSQAGDGYTF	TGTGCCAGCACCCGTCGATCTCAGGCGGGTGATGGCTACACCTTC
TRBD1	TRBV10-3	TRBJ2-7	16	.	CAISARTGTGGYEQYF	TGTGCCATCAGTGCCAGGACCGGGACAGGGGGTTACGAGCAGTACTTC
TRBD1	TRBV9	TRBJ1-1	15	once	CASSTVAGTGGIAFF	TGTGCCAGCAGCACAGTGGCCGGGACAGGGGGCATAGCTTTCTTT
.	TRBV30	TRBJ2-5	15	.	CAWSGRVGYQETQYF	TGTGCCTGGAGTGGGAGAGTTGGGTACCAAGAGACCCAGTACTTC
TRBD2	TRBV7-6	TRBJ2-7	16	.	CASSQKLAAKPYEQYF	TGTGCCAGCAGCCAGAAACTAGCGGCAAAACCCTACGAGCAGTACTTC
TRBD1	TRBV5-6	TRBJ1-4	15	few	CASSSSGTVNEKLFF	TGTGCCAGCAGTAGTTCCGGGACAGTTAATGAAAAACTGTTTTTT
.	TRBV14	TRBJ2-7	13	.	CASSLQGSYEQYF	TGTGCCAGCAGCCTTCAGGGGTCCTACGAGCAGTACTTC
.	TRBV5-4	TRBJ2-1	12	.	CASSWQGGEQFF	TGTGCCAGCAGCTGGCAGGGGGGCGAGCAGTTCTTC
TRBD2	TRBV5-6	TRBJ2-5	14	.	CASRVLAGQETQYF	TGTGCCAGCAGAGTATTAGCGGGACAAGAGACCCAGTACTTC
.	TRBV12-2	TRBJ1-2	14	.	CASRLEGGSDGYTF	TGTGCAAGTCGCTTAGAGGGGGGGTCGGATGGCTACACCTTC
TRBD2	TRBV5-1	TRBJ2-2	14	.	CASSLGLAVGELFF	TGCGCCAGCAGCTTGGGTCTAGCGGTGGGGGAGCTGTTTTTT
TRBD1	TRBV28	TRBJ1-2	14	.	CATGQGARDYGYTF	TGTGCCACGGGACAGGGGGCGAGGGACTATGGCTACACCTTC
.	TRBV12-5	TRBJ1-6	12	.	CASGLARSPLHF	TGTGCTAGTGGTTTGGCTCGGTCACCCCTCCACTTT
.	TRBV2	TRBJ1-1	15	.	CASSWNTGGSTEAFF	TGTGCCAGCAGTTGGAATACAGGTGGATCCACTGAAGCTTTCTTT
.	TRBV6-5	TRBJ2-5	15	.	CASSAVPQGRETQYF	TGTGCCAGCAGCGCAGTGCCACAGGGACGAGAGACCCAGTACTTC
.	TRBV6-6	TRBJ1-2	13	.	CASSFGPNYGYTF	TGTGCCAGCAGTTTTGGGCCGAACTATGGCTACACCTTC
TRBD2	TRBV7-9	TRBJ2-7	15	once	CASSYGLAGSYEQYF	TGTGCCAGCAGCTACGGACTAGCGGGCTCCTACGAGCAGTACTTC
TRBD1	TRBV15	TRBJ1-2	14	.	CATRRDRGRDGYTF	TGTGCCACCAGGAGGGACAGGGGGCGAGATGGCTACACCTTC
TRBD1	TRBV15	TRBJ1-2	18	.	CATSRDKGQGKANYGYTF	TGTGCCACCAGCAGAGATAAGGGACAGGGAAAGGCTAACTATGGCTACACCTTC
.	TRBV5-1	TRBJ1-3	15	.	CASSGGSFSGNTIYF	TGCGCCAGCAGCGGGGGGTCATTCTCTGGAAACACCATATATTTT
.	TRBV7-2	TRBJ2-6	18	few	CASSLDSPYSSGANVLTF	TGTGCCAGCAGCTTAGACAGCCCCTACTCCTCTGGGGCCAACGTCCTGACTTTC
TRBD1	TRBV2	TRBJ1-1	15	.	CASRNGQGSRTEAFF	TGTGCCAGCAGAAATGGACAGGGATCGCGAACTGAAGCTTTCTTT
TRBD1	TRBV6-5	TRBJ2-5	16	.	CASSSPRDRGGETQYF	TGTGCCAGCAGTTCGCCAAGGGACAGAGGCGGAGAGACCCAGTACTTC
.	TRBV2	TRBJ2-2	16	few	CASTKLGGPDTGELFF	TGTGCCAGCACTAAACTCGGTGGGCCGGACACCGGGGAGCTGTTTTTT
TRBD2	TRBV18	TRBJ2-3	15	few	CASSLLAGGSDTQYF	TGTGCCAGCTCACTACTAGCGGGGGGGTCAGATACGCAGTATTTT
TRBD2	TRBV9	TRBJ2-5	16	.	CASSVGLAAVGETQYF	TGTGCCAGCAGCGTAGGACTAGCGGCCGTTGGGGAGACCCAGTACTTC
TRBD1	TRBV19	TRBJ2-7	15	.	CASSFTDRSSYEQYF	TGTGCCAGTAGTTTTACGGACAGGAGCTCCTACGAGCAGTACTTC
TRBD1	TRBV25-1	TRBJ1-2	13	few	CASSKHQGEGYTF	TGTGCCAGCAGTAAACATCAGGGGGAGGGCTACACCTTC
.	TRBV6-1	TRBJ1-4	17	.	CASSEIRVGRTNEKLFF	TGTGCCAGCAGTGAAATACGGGTGGGTCGGACTAATGAAAAACTGTTTTTT
TRBD2	TRBV27	TRBJ2-3	16	.	CASSYSGGTSTDTQYF	TGTGCCAGCAGTTACTCGGGGGGAACTAGCACAGATACGCAGTATTTT